One sample yielded the 11 T cell receptor beta chains listed below, sequenced in a study of shared clonotypes between healthy human individuals. CD45RO-negative CD8 cells positively selected for CCR7 made up the naive population, which excluded terminally differentiated effector memory CD45RA+ cells. Sequenced by immunoSEQ multiplex PCR; TCRdb stores in-frame clones only, minus some. The data contain 2 million to 2.5 million clones, about 94% of them seen just once; the ten biggest clones take up 0.9% to 1.3%. The sample was naive CD8+ T cells sorted from blood. Receptors originate from a man younger than 35 in good health.

This clone was seen a handful of times. Other DNA sequences within the sample encode an identical CDR3. The V gene is TRBV13, the J gene TRBJ2-7, with TRBD1 as a possible D gene (6 bases). The CDR3 extends over 15 amino acids. Deletions cut 0 bases from V and 0 bases from J, with 9 bases between. Germline-derived CDR1 and CDR2 are PRHDT and FYEKMQ (reference sequence). The CDR3 loop is CASSLGDSSSYEQYF. CDR3 DNA: TGTGCCAGCAGCTTAGGGGACAGTAGCTCCTACGAGCAGTACTTC.

V and J are TRBV19 and TRBJ1-4, with a possible D match to TRBD1 (5 bases). Trimming removed 4 bases from V and 2 bases from J, with 11 bases in between. There are 15 residues in the CDR3. Looked up from germline, CDR1 is LNHDA and CDR2 is SQIVND (reference sequence). CDR3 loop: CASSTHWGTNEKLFF. The CDR3 coding sequence is TGTGCCAGTAGTACCCATTGGGGGACTAATGAAAAACTGTTTTTT.

V is TRBV5-4 and J is TRBJ2-7, with unresolved D. V lost 2 bases and J lost 2, with 14 bases in between. Germline V lookup: CDR1 SGHNT, CDR2 YYREEE (reference sequence). The CDR3 runs to 15 residues. The CDR3 loop reads CASSFLQAAAYEQYF. In DNA, the CDR3 is TGTGCCAGCAGCTTTTTGCAGGCCGCCGCCTACGAGCAGTACTTC.

This chain uses TRBV10-3 with TRBJ1-2, with D possibly being TRBD1 (6 bases). V was shortened by 8 bases and J by 8 bases, with 12 bases between the two germline ends. CDR1 and CDR2 from the germline V gene are ENHRY and SYGVKD. The CDR3 has 11 amino acids. CDR3 in amino acids: CAIRDTQGYTF. The CDR3 DNA follows: TGTGCCATCCGGGACACTCAAGGCTACACCTTC.

The rearrangement uses TRBV27 and TRBJ2-3; D ambiguous. The CDR3 covers 15 residues. Trimming took 6 bases from V and 4 from J, leaving 17 bases between them. Germline lookup yields CDR1 MNHEY and CDR2 SMNVEV (reference sequence). The chain's CDR3 is CASSPLGGLADTQYF. The CDR3 DNA is TGTGCCAGCAGCCCCCTGGGTGGGTTGGCAGATACGCAGTATTTT.

The chain links TRBV28 to TRBJ1-1, with TRBD1 matching 8 bases. Per germline, CDR1 MDHEN and CDR2 SYDVKM. V shed 2 bases and J 4 bases; nucleotides not matched to a gene: 9. This CDR3 spans 16 amino acids. CDR3 region: CASSLRTGSVITEAFF. CDR3 coding DNA: TGTGCCAGCAGTTTACGGACAGGGAGTGTTATCACTGAAGCTTTCTTT.

The V call is TRBV5-1, the J call TRBJ2-4; D might be TRBD2 (8 bases). The germline V and J ends were trimmed by 2 bases and 5 bases, with 14 bases remaining between them. CDR3 length: 15 amino acids. Germline V CDR1 and CDR2: SGHRS, YFSETQ. As DNA, the CDR3 is TGCGCCAGCAGCTTCAGGGGGACTAGGCAAAACATTCAGTACTTC. It yields the protein CASSFRGTRQNIQYF.

This clone was observed a single time. The V gene is TRBV25-1, the J gene TRBJ2-1, with D hard to call. V lost 0 bases and J 9 bases, leaving 18 bases between the germline ends. The germline gives CDR1 MGHDK, CDR2 SYGVNS. There are 16 residues in the CDR3. CDR3 nucleotide sequence: TGTGCCAGCAGTGAATATGGAACCGCCTCCACCACTGAGCAGTTCTTC. This gives the protein CASSEYGTASTTEQFF.

The chain uses TRBV4-2 and TRBJ1-1; the D gene is possibly TRBD1 (5 bases). The CDR3 sequence is 17 residues long. V lost 1 base to trimming and J lost 3 bases, with 18 bases between them. From germline, CDR1 is LGHNA and CDR2 YNFKEQ. The CDR3 bases are TGTGCCAGCAGCCAAGTGGGGGTAGGATTGTTGGACACTGAAGCTTTCTTT. Translation gives CASSQVGVGLLDTEAFF.

This clone was counted once. The chain couples TRBV15 to TRBJ2-5, with TRBD1 as a possible D gene (6 bases). Germline values: CDR1 LNHNV, CDR2 YYDKDF (reference sequence). This CDR3 has 16 amino acids. V was cut by 1 base and J by 3 bases, with 15 bases left in between. The CDR3: CATSRVWGNREETQYF. The CDR3 coding sequence is TGTGCCACCAGCAGAGTGTGGGGCAACAGGGAAGAGACCCAGTACTTC.

This chain joins TRBV5-1 and TRBJ2-7, with 8 bases matching TRBD1. CDR3 length: 15 residues. CDR1 and CDR2 (germline): SGHRS, YFSETQ. Germline trimming cut 4 bases from V and 2 bases from J; bases unmatched to any gene: 8. The CDR3 loop reads CASSDRGGNPYEQYF. The CDR3 bases are TGCGCCAGCAGCGACAGGGGCGGTAACCCCTACGAGCAGTACTTC.